Listed here is a single T cell receptor beta chain. Its antigen is unknown. No much larger clone is present one base from it, and per-base qualities are unavailable. Systemically healthy Caucasian individuals from Russia, 39 in total and aged roughly 6 to 100 years, were included as donors. About 9.6 milliliters of peripheral blood were collected from each donor into EDTA-treated Vacutainer tubes. PBMCs were isolated by Ficoll-Paque density-gradient centrifugation, with at least 7 million obtained per sample. Trizol reagent was used to extract total RNA from PBMCs, with at least 5 micrograms per sample. For every donor, an aliquot of PBMCs went through flow cytometry to measure the percentages of naive CD45RAhigh/CD27high T cells. The data belong to a study of blood T cells in healthy people across ages (dated by TCRdb to the mid-2010s). As for the study more broadly: Template switching captured roughly one uniquely barcoded TCR beta cDNA molecule per two T cells in model experiments. To track age-related changes in TCR beta repertoire diversity, the study relied on deep sequencing normalized with unique cDNA molecular identifiers. Four age groups were formed from the donors: young (average approximately 17 years), middle-aged (around 41), aged (approximately 60) and long-lived (approximately 80). To avoid experimental bias, donors of different ages were randomly spread across the sequencing lanes. Using the same blood draw, the study looked at two additional independent replicas of 1 million unique cDNA reads for two donors, one aged 18 to 30 and the other aged 80 or older. Broader findings and caveats from the paper: As age increased, observed TCR beta diversity per million T cells dropped in a roughly linear way, and a significant reduction was already evident by age 40. Total diversity estimates from one million sequenced T cells were considered lower bounds and underestimates. Conclusive comparison of naive and antigen-experienced compartments was prevented by the profiling of bulk unsorted PBMCs. The percentage of naive T cells measured by flow cytometry correlated strongly with observed TCR beta diversity. Compared with the aged group, the long-lived group had more naive CD4+ T cells, fewer expanded clones and increased TCR diversity, a pattern suggesting age selection. Because the CMV infection status of the donors was unknown, age-related changes in expanded clonotypes may potentially have been confounded.

The receptor library was made with 5' RACE. TCRdb lists the instrument as Illumina HiSeq 2500. A second roughly 6 to 11 cycle PCR used a sample-barcoded 5' primer and a J-beta primer mix. A unique molecular identifier was introduced onto each TCR beta cDNA molecule by a template-switch 5' adaptor carrying 12 random nucleotides. Each sample yielded at least 2.5 million CDR3-containing paired-end reads. First-strand cDNA was synthesized from all RNA with the Mint cDNA synthesis kit, primed by a TRBC-specific oligonucleotide. Following uracil-DNA glycosylase treatment, all cDNA underwent a first 18-cycle PCR with the universal primers M1SS and BC2_uni_R. Regarding the original processing steps: For normalization, 1 million high-quality reads, each with a distinct molecular identifier, were randomly selected from each sample. Instead of being binned into consensus sequences, reads with shared molecular identifiers were discarded. MiTCR, run with a Q25 quality threshold and the strictest error-elimination algorithm, handled CDR3 identification, clonotype clustering and error correction. Lower-bound total TCR beta diversity was estimated with a nonparametric unseen species model using Euler transformation. The raw public reads went through TCRdb reprocessing: fastp at Q25, MiXCR clone calling, in-frame beta chains kept. Each CDR3 protein appears once, grouped with its most common genes and DNA. None of the V and J calls come from the authors' own analysis; TCRdb made them. The sample table records around 970,000 distinct CDR3 sequences; roughly 50% of these occur just once. The ten most abundant clones make up about 21% of the sample.

The CDR3 runs 16 residues from the cysteine to the phenylalanine. The only DNA kept is the CDR3, 48 bases in frame from the first base. After removal of 0 bases from V and 2 bases from J, the junction retains 7 bases not matched to a gene. Sequences SGHRS (CDR1) and YFSETQ (CDR2) are obtained from the germline V gene. The TCR sequence derives from a woman in her fifties or sixties in good health. The sequence joins TRBV5-1 to TRBJ2-7; a stretch of 8 junction bases matches TRBD2. Sequences were obtained from blood. This receptor has the CDR3 CASSLAGGGSTYEQYF. The DNA sequence follows: TGCGCCAGCAGCTTGGCGGGAGGGGGGTCTACCTACGAGCAGTACTTC.